These 19 T cell receptor beta chains originate from one sample sequenced in a study of blood T cell repertoires in COVID-19. Sequencing was performed with immunoSEQ multiplex PCR; in TCRdb, only in-frame clones are kept and a portion is missing. The table has about 200,000 clones, about 86% seen once; the top ten hold 3.5% to 4%. Sequenced material: PBMCs or T cells enriched from blood (not recorded which). These receptors were obtained from a woman in her forties with acute COVID-19.

The rearrangement links TRBV2 to TRBJ2-3, with D tentatively TRBD1 (6 bases). The CDR3 consists of 16 residues. Germline CDR1 SNHLY, CDR2 FYNNEI. Trimming stripped 1 base from V and 7 bases from J, with 18 bases between. The CDR3 here is CASSEGRGQMVYTQYF. The CDR3 bases are TGTGCCAGCAGTGAAGGCCGGGGACAAATGGTATATACGCAGTATTTT. Looking up the rest from reference TRBV2 and TRBJ2-3 gives the full variable domain: EPEVTQTPSHQVTQMGQEVILRCVPISNHLYFYWYRQILGQKVEFLVSFYNNEISEKSEIFDDQFSVERPDGSNFTLKIRSTKLEDSAMYFCASSEGRGQMVYTQYFGPGTRLTVL.

The J gene is TRBJ1-1, the V gene TRBV12-3 or TRBV12-4, with no clear D. V shed 6 bases and J shed 2 bases, with 7 bases lying between them. The CDR3 has 12 amino acids. CDR3 DNA: TGTGCCAGCAGGAGTAAAAACACTGAAGCTTTCTTT. This codes for CASRSKNTEAFF.

The chain has TRBV7-2 and TRBJ2-5, with 11 bases matching TRBD2. Germline V gene lookup returns CDR1 SGHTA and CDR2 FQGNSA. The trim removed 3 bases at V and 4 bases at J, leaving 4 bases unmatched. The CDR3 has 15 amino acids. CDR3 in DNA: TGTGCCAGCAGCTTCCTTAGCGGGAGGGGAGAGACCCAGTACTTC. Translation gives CASSFLSGRGETQYF.

This chain links TRBV28 with TRBJ2-1, with TRBD2 matching over 7 bases. The CDR3 has 13 residues. Germline trimming cut 9 bases from V and 7 bases from J; bases unmatched to any gene: 9. The V gene's germline CDR1 is MDHEN and CDR2 SYDVKM. CDR3 DNA: TGTGCCAGTAGATACGGGGGAGGGAATGAGCAGTTCTTC. It yields the protein CASRYGGGNEQFF.

This chain joins TRBV7-2 and TRBJ1-4, with 7 bases aligning to TRBD1. CDR1 and CDR2 from the germline V gene are SGHTA and FQGNSA. V lost 5 bases and J lost 2; bases outside the gene matches: 8. The CDR3 totals 16 residues. For the CDR3, the DNA is TGTGCCAGCAGCACAAGACAGGGACATACTAATGAAAAACTGTTTTTT. Residues: CASSTRQGHTNEKLFF.

In nucleotides, the CDR3 is TGTGCCAGCAACAGGGAAAATACTGAAGCTTTCTTT. Translating gives CASNRENTEAFF. The chain is built from TRBV19 and TRBJ1-1, with D possibly matching TRBD1 (6 bases). V lost 9 bases and J 5 bases, leaving 13 bases between the germline ends. The CDR3 sequence is 12 residues long. Germline CDR1 LNHDA, CDR2 SQIVND (reference sequence).

There are a few counts of this clone. This rearrangement joins TRBV12-3 or TRBV12-4 to TRBJ2-1; D is perhaps TRBD1 (5 bases). Trimming removed 4 bases from V and 12 bases from J, with 13 bases in between. The CDR3 has 12 amino acids. The chain's CDR3 is CASSSARQPQFF. The CDR3 DNA follows: TGTGCCAGCAGTTCCGCGAGACAGCCGCAGTTCTTC.

The V gene is TRBV10-1, the J gene TRBJ2-1, with 9 positions matching TRBD2. Trimming took 1 base from V and 7 from J; bases not matched to a gene: 8. CDR3 size: 16 residues. Germline CDR1 and CDR2: WNHNN and SYGVQD (reference sequence). The CDR3 DNA follows: TGCGCCAGCAGTGAGTATCGGAAGCGGGGGGCAAATGAGCAGTTCTTC. It encodes CASSEYRKRGANEQFF.

The chain recombines TRBV23-1 with TRBJ1-1; D is undetermined. TRBV23-1 is filed as an ORF, its function uncertain. Trimming left V 0 bases short and J 7 bases short, with 15 bases between. This CDR3 is 15 amino acids long. The CDR3 reads CASSQSIRGGSEAFF. The CDR3 DNA is TGCGCCAGCAGTCAATCCATACGAGGAGGTAGTGAAGCTTTCTTT.

The genes are TRBV11-3 and TRBJ2-5; 7 nucleotides line up with TRBD2. The CDR3 runs 14 residues. CDR1 is SGHNT, CDR2 YENEEA, per germline. V gave up 3 bases and J gave up 4 bases; unmatched junction bases: 5. The CDR3, as DNA: TGTGCCAGCAGCTTGGGGGGGATCAGAGAGACCCAGTACTTC. It yields the protein CASSLGGIRETQYF.

The chain employs TRBV6-4 and TRBJ2-1, with a tentative D call TRBD2 (6 bases). The CDR3 runs to 15 residues. Trimming stripped 5 bases from V and 5 bases from J, with 16 bases between. From germline, CDR1 is MRHNA and CDR2 SNTAGT. In nucleotides, the CDR3 is TGTGCCAGCAGTATTAGCGGAAGTCAGCACAATGAGCAGTTCTTC. The encoded protein is CASSISGSQHNEQFF.

The genes are TRBV28 and TRBJ1-2, with TRBD1 as a possible D gene (6 bases). Germline CDR1 MDHEN, CDR2 SYDVKM. The CDR3 loop spans 14 amino acids. Trimming removed 6 bases from V and 4 bases from J, with 15 bases in between. CDR3 protein: CASSPEGVGYGYTF. The CDR3 nucleotides are TGTGCCAGCAGCCCAGAGGGGGTGGGCTATGGCTACACCTTC.

The chain carries TRBV30 and TRBJ1-5; D is possibly TRBD1 (5 bases). CDR3 length: 13 residues. The V gene lost 5 bases and the J gene lost 4 bases, with 12 bases spanning the gap. Germline CDR1 is GTSNPN and CDR2 is SVGIG (reference sequence). The CDR3 DNA reads as TGTGCCTGGGGGGCGGGGGGTAATCAGCCCCAGCATTTT. It yields the protein CAWGAGGNQPQHF.

V gene TRBV11-3 combines with J gene TRBJ2-1, with TRBD2 matching 12 bases. J lost 7 bases, V lost 5 bases, and 9 bases had no gene match. The CDR3 has 16 residues. CDR1 and CDR2 (germline): SGHNT, YENEEA. The chain's CDR3 is CASSIRTSGIGNEQFF. The CDR3 bases are TGTGCCAGCAGCATTAGGACTAGCGGGATCGGAAATGAGCAGTTCTTC.

The chain uses TRBV20-1 and TRBJ2-1; 9 bases align to TRBD2. The length of the CDR3 is 18 residues. Germline trimming cut 3 bases from V and 4 bases from J; bases unmatched to any gene: 16. CDR1 and CDR2 from the germline V gene are DFQATT and SNEGSKA (reference sequence). In DNA, the CDR3 is TGCAGTGCTAGTCTCCGCCACGCCAGCGGGAGGTTTTACAATGAGCAGTTCTTC. This encodes CSASLRHASGRFYNEQFF.

The chain is built from TRBV9 and TRBJ1-2; D gene unclear. The CDR3 extends over 13 amino acids. Germline V gene sequence: CDR1 SGDLS, CDR2 YYNGEE. The ends were cut back, 0 bases at V and 8 bases at J, with 11 bases in the middle. The CDR3 spells CASSVAPAEGYTF. CDR3 coding DNA: TGTGCCAGCAGCGTAGCACCGGCGGAGGGCTACACCTTC.

The chain is built from TRBV28 and TRBJ1-1, with TRBD1 matching 10 bases. V lost 3 bases, J lost 10 bases, and 8 bases stayed unmatched. Looked up from germline, CDR1 is MDHEN and CDR2 is SYDVKM. The CDR3 contains 14 residues. CDR3 sequence reads: CASSFFGTGAGAFF. CDR3 sequence (DNA): TGTGCCAGCAGTTTCTTTGGGACAGGGGCTGGAGCTTTCTTT.

V gene TRBV28 combines with J gene TRBJ2-1; D possibly corresponds to TRBD2 (6 bases). From germline, CDR1 is MDHEN and CDR2 SYDVKM. V was trimmed by 6 bases and J by 2 bases, leaving 20 bases between them. This CDR3 is 17 amino acids long. CDR3 sequence: CASRPPRGSGAYNEQFF. Written as DNA, the CDR3 is TGTGCCAGCAGACCCCCTCGGGGATCGGGGGCCTACAATGAGCAGTTCTTC.

The chain uses TRBV3-1 (or the pseudogene TRBV3-2) and TRBJ2-7; a possible D gene is TRBD1 (5 bases). Trimming took 4 bases from V and 2 from J, leaving 9 bases between them. The CDR3 contains 13 residues. The germline gives CDR1 LGHDT, CDR2 YNNKEL (reference sequence). The CDR3 DNA reads as TGTGCCAGCAGCCGGGGCAGGACCTACGAGCAGTACTTC. It yields the protein CASSRGRTYEQYF.